This TCR beta chain emerged from a study of blood T cell repertoires in COVID-19. For the study at large: Sites in the United States, Italy and Spain provided acute and convalescent COVID-19 samples. T cells, B-cell-depleted T cells, or PBMCs supplied cDNA or gDNA.

In the original analysis: Estimated nucleated cell counts came from reference gene primer amplification. Only in-frame clones appear in the TCRdb table, and some are missing; sequencing was by immunoSEQ multiplex PCR. Clonal size and the V and J genes are those of that table, whereas D and trimming came from the DNA. This table holds roughly 140,000 clones, 85% found once. V lost 1 base and J lost 7, with 7 bases in between. Per germline, CDR1 MDHEN and CDR2 SYDVKM. The CDR3 contains 12 residues. The receptor was isolated from a man aged 50-60 years with acute or convalescent COVID-19. The chain is built from TRBV28 and TRBJ1-1, with D unclear. Specimen: peripheral blood. CDR3 sequence reads: CASSLSPREAFF. The CDR3 region has the DNA TGTGCCAGCAGTTTATCTCCGCGTGAAGCTTTCTTT.